This paragraph covers one T cell receptor beta chain sequence. Its target is not known. The sample belongs to a study of T-cell reconstitution after alpha-beta-depleted transplantation in children. The CDR3 extends over 15 amino acids. Germline trimming cut 4 bases from V and 7 bases from J; bases unmatched to any gene: 8. Germline V gene data show CDR1 as SGDLS and CDR2 as YYNGEE. Study-level points and caveats: Some patients showed high day-60 TCRbeta diversity, which derived from surviving recipient T cells and thymic progenitors. Alpha-beta T cells present about two months after transplant were reported to originate from several hundred expanded graft clones. When one year had passed after transplant, most T-cell counts and diversity came from newly produced T cells.

The library targeted TCRbeta and was prepared with unique molecular identifiers. TCRdb independently ran MiXCR on the PCR reads; one entry per CDR3 protein. Among 250,000 to 400,000 distinct CDR3 sequences, around 25% were seen once, and the ten largest hold approximately 11%. The sequencing here drew on PBMCs, mostly from graft donor cells, taken 180 days after TCRalphabeta/CD19-depleted stem cell transplant. The chain couples TRBV9 to TRBJ2-1, with TRBD2 matching over 10 bases. The sequence came from a male patient between 5 and 17 years old who had a stem cell transplant for acute lymphoblastic leukemia, so the T cells may come from the graft donor. Here the CDR3 reads CASSTSGLALNEQFF. The CDR3, as DNA: TGTGCCAGCAGCACCTCGGGACTAGCGTTAAATGAGCAGTTCTTC.